Listed here are 19 T cell receptor beta chains from one sample, sequenced in a study of primary melanoma T cells and metastatic recurrence. Sequenced by immunoSEQ multiplex PCR; TCRdb stores in-frame clones only, minus some. Found here are over 85 clones, 80% to 95% of them singletons; the top ten hold around an eighth. Input material: melanoma tumor tissue. Receptors were obtained from a human donor with melanoma.

J is TRBJ1-2 and V is TRBV28; no definite D call. The CDR3 sequence is 14 residues long. The germline V gene has CDR1 MDHEN and CDR2 SYDVKM. Trimming shortened V by 5 bases and J by 2 bases, and 12 bases separated the two germline ends. Here the CDR3 reads CASSVPRANYGYTF. The CDR3 DNA reads as TGTGCCAGCAGTGTCCCCCGGGCAAACTATGGCTACACCTTC.

This clone appeared a single time. The chain recombines TRBV18 with TRBJ1-2, with 8 bases matching TRBD1. Germline values: CDR1 KGHSH, CDR2 LQKENI. The CDR3 length is 15 residues. V lost 4 bases to trimming and J lost 6 bases; unmatched junction nucleotides: 10. This CDR3 reads CASSQPGQVFHGYTF. The CDR3 DNA reads TGTGCCAGCTCACAACCGGGACAGGTTTTCCATGGCTACACCTTC.

The chain joins TRBV11-3 to TRBJ2-5; possibly TRBD1 for D (5 bases). The V end was cut by 2 bases, the J end by 5 bases, with 15 bases between. Germline V gene data show CDR1 as SGHNT and CDR2 as YENEEA. The CDR3 consists of 15 residues. The CDR3 nucleotides are TGTGCCAGCAGCTTACAACCGGGCAGGGTTGAGACCCAGTACTTC. Protein product: CASSLQPGRVETQYF.

The rearrangement uses TRBV6-8 and TRBJ1-3; 7 bases are shared with TRBD1. Germline loops: CDR1 MNHGY, CDR2 SAAAGT. CDR3 size: 14 residues. Unmatched junction bases numbered 10, after V lost 10 bases and J lost 4 bases. CDR3 nucleotides: TGTGCCACGGCCAAGGGGGCGGACGGAAACACCATATATTTT. Its translation is CATAKGADGNTIYF.

This clone was seen a single time. The chain combines TRBV11-3 with TRBJ1-1; a possible D gene is TRBD1 (6 bases). From germline, CDR1 is SGHNT and CDR2 YENEEA. The CDR3 is 16 amino acids. V was shortened by 1 base and J by 3 bases, with 15 bases between the two germline ends. CDR3 in DNA: TGTGCCAGCAGCTTAGTTGAGAGGGGGTGGTACACTGAAGCTTTCTTT. This encodes CASSLVERGWYTEAFF.

Here the CDR3 reads CASSRTSGANVLTF. DNA for the CDR3: TGCGCCAGCAGCCGGACCTCTGGGGCCAACGTCCTGACTTTC. The chain carries TRBV5-1 and TRBJ2-6; no reliable D call. V was trimmed by 4 bases and J by 0 bases, leaving 5 bases between them. The CDR3 sequence is 14 residues long. Per the germline V gene, CDR1 is SGHRS and CDR2 is YFSETQ.

The V gene is TRBV11-3, the J gene TRBJ2-3; D is perhaps TRBD2 (5 bases). V was clipped by 7 bases and J by 8 bases, with 19 bases between them. CDR1 SGHNT and CDR2 YENEEA come from the germline V gene. The CDR3 has 14 residues. The CDR3: CASNPSSLGSTQYF. The CDR3 nucleotides are TGTGCCAGCAACCCATCCTCATTGGGGAGTACGCAGTATTTT. The full variable domain, in which reference TRBV11-3 and TRBJ2-3 provide the parts outside the CDR3, is EAGVVQSPRYKIIEKKQPVAFWCNPISGHNTLYWYLQNLGQGPELLIRYENEEAVDDSQLPKDRFSAERLKGVDSTLKIQPAELGDSAVYLCASNPSSLGSTQYFGPGTRLTVL.

This chain connects TRBV18 to TRBJ2-3, with D perhaps matching TRBD1 or TRBD2 (6 bases each). This CDR3 has 15 amino acids. Germline CDR1 is KGHSH and CDR2 is LQKENI. Trimming pared 3 bases from V and 1 base from J, leaving 11 bases between. The CDR3 DNA is TGTGCCAGCTCACCTGGGGGGCTGGGCACAGATACGCAGTATTTT. Amino acid sequence: CASSPGGLGTDTQYF.

This clone was seen once. This chain joins TRBV19 and TRBJ1-1; 8 bases match TRBD1. Germline CDR1 reads LNHDA; CDR2 reads SQIVND (reference sequence). The J segment lost 1 base and the V segment lost 5 bases, leaving 3 bases of the junction unmatched. The CDR3 contains 14 residues. In DNA, the CDR3 is TGTGCCAGTAGTCCGGACAGGGCGAACACTGAAGCTTTCTTT. Translation: CASSPDRANTEAFF. The entire variable domain, with the rest obtained from reference TRBV19 and TRBJ1-1, is as follows: DGGITQSPKYLFRKEGQNVTLSCEQNLNHDAMYWYRQDPGQGLRLIYYSQIVNDFQKGDIAEGYSVSREKKESFPLTVTSAQKNPTAFYLCASSPDRANTEAFFGQGTRLTVV.

This clone is a singleton in its sample. This sequence joins TRBV6-8 and TRBJ2-7; 11 bases match TRBD2. The CDR3 contains 12 residues. Germline V lookup: CDR1 MNHGY, CDR2 SAAAGT. J gave up 9 bases and V 6 bases, and 4 bases lay outside the gene matches. The CDR3 region is CASRGLAEWQYF. Written as DNA, the CDR3 is TGTGCCAGCAGGGGACTAGCGGAATGGCAGTACTTC.

J is TRBJ2-7 and V is TRBV18; 8 bases are shared with TRBD1. The CDR3 runs to 17 residues. With V trimmed by 4 bases and J by 0 bases, 11 bases remained unmatched. Germline values: CDR1 KGHSH, CDR2 LQKENI. CDR3 coding DNA: TGTGCCAGCTCACAAATGCCGACAGGGGCGGGCTCCTACGAGCAGTACTTC. This translates into CASSQMPTGAGSYEQYF.

V gene TRBV5-1 combines with J gene TRBJ2-5; TRBD2 matches 7 bases. Per germline, CDR1 SGHRS and CDR2 YFSETQ. The CDR3 runs 16 residues. After removal of 2 bases from V and 3 bases from J, the junction contained 10 bases not matched to a gene. The CDR3 spells CASSLDPTGTKETQYF. The CDR3 DNA reads TGCGCCAGCAGCTTAGATCCTACCGGGACTAAAGAGACCCAGTACTTC. The variable domain in full, completed from reference TRBV5-1 and TRBJ2-5, reads KAGVTQTPRYLIKTRGQQVTLSCSPISGHRSVSWYQQTPGQGLQFLFEYFSETQRNKGNFPGRFSGRQFSNSRSEMNVSTLELGDSALYLCASSLDPTGTKETQYFGPGTRLLVL.

The chain is built from TRBV7-8 and TRBJ1-3; D gene unclear. Trimming took 5 bases from V and 6 from J, leaving 11 bases between them. The length of the CDR3 is 13 residues. Germline V CDR1 and CDR2: SGHVS, FQNEAQ. Written as DNA, the CDR3 is TGTGCCAGCAGCCAAGGGAGGGTAAACACCATATATTTT. This translates into CASSQGRVNTIYF. Full variable domain (rest looked up from reference TRBV7-8 and TRBJ1-3): GAGVSQSPRYKVAKRGQDVALRCDPISGHVSLFWYQQALGQGPEFLTYFQNEAQLDKSGLPSDRFFAERPEGSVSTLKIQRTQQEDSAVYLCASSQGRVNTIYFGEGSWLTVV.

This clone was seen a handful of times. The genes are TRBV11-3 and TRBJ2-2; 7 bases are a match to TRBD2. The CDR3 totals 16 residues. Germline-derived CDR1 and CDR2 are SGHNT and YENEEA. The V gene end was trimmed by 6 bases and the J gene end by 5 bases; junction bases not matched to a gene: 12. The CDR3 bases are TGTGCCAGCAGTTCCGGGAGGTTGGGAAAAACCGGGGAGCTGTTTTTT. Its translation is CASSSGRLGKTGELFF.

The CDR3 DNA reads as TGTGCCAGCAGCCAAGATGAGGTGGGTGAGCAGTTCTTC. It is translated as CASSQDEVGEQFF. The rearrangement uses TRBV14 and TRBJ2-1, with D hard to call. V shed 0 bases and J shed 9 bases, with 9 bases lying between them. The CDR3 contains 13 residues. The germline gives CDR1 SGHDN, CDR2 FVKESK.

J is TRBJ2-1 and V is TRBV28; 11 positions match TRBD2. The germline gives CDR1 MDHEN, CDR2 SYDVKM. V lost 6 bases to trimming and J lost 4 bases; unmatched junction nucleotides: 5. The CDR3 covers 15 residues. CDR3 DNA: TGTGCCAGCAGGACCGGGACTAGCGGTTACAATGAGCAGTTCTTC. This codes for CASRTGTSGYNEQFF.

As regards this clone: One end of the junction is discordant with germline, which a read error may explain. This sequence joins TRBV18 and TRBJ1-5; D perhaps matches TRBD1 (6 bases). Germline V CDR1 and CDR2: KGHSH, LQKENI. The CDR3 spans 16 residues. CDR3 nucleotide sequence: TGTGCCAGCTCACCACGGGGCAGGGGAGACAATCAGCTCCAGCATTTT. As protein: CASSPRGRGDNQLQHF.

This sequence joins TRBV4-1 and TRBJ2-7, with D perhaps matching TRBD1 (5 bases). Between the trimmed V and J ends, which lost 1 base and 2 bases, there was a span of 12 bases. The CDR3 runs 15 residues. Germline loops: CDR1 MGHRA, CDR2 YSYEKL. CDR3 loop: CASSQGWQGTYEQYF. The CDR3 DNA reads as TGCGCCAGCAGCCAAGGGTGGCAGGGCACCTACGAGCAGTACTTC.

The gene calls are TRBV6-8 and TRBJ2-1, with 10 bases matching TRBD1. CDR3 length: 16 residues. CDR1 and CDR2 from the germline V gene are MNHGY and SAAAGT. The V and J ends lost 7 bases and 3 bases, in that order; junction bases with no gene match: 9. CDR3 sequence: CASIPTDRGFYNEQFF. CDR3 nucleotides: TGTGCCAGCATTCCTACGGACAGGGGGTTCTACAATGAGCAGTTCTTC.